These 20 T cell receptor beta chains were all obtained from the same sample, sequenced in a study of regulatory T cells in long-lasting Graves disease. Investigators prepared the TCR beta libraries by applying iRepertoire HTBI primers and Arm-PCR of CDR3 regions. TCRdb re-called the multiplex PCR reads with MiXCR, one entry per CDR3 protein. Here the sample spans over 450,000 distinct CDR3 sequences, 12% being singletons. Indicated time point: newly diagnosed GD, antithyroid drugs for less than 3 months. The TCR library was prepared using RNA isolated from PBMCs. In addition, the sample was reused for a study of T cells in Graves' hyperthyroidism and ophthalmopathy.

The input for sequencing was peripheral blood mononuclear cells (PBMCs), taken at new diagnosis, from a patient treated with antithyroid drugs. The receptors were gathered from a woman between 25 and 40 years old with Graves disease.

This clonotype was counted many times. The chain has TRBV6-1 and TRBJ2-7, with D unresolved. The V end was cut by 8 bases, the J end by 3 bases, with 11 bases between. The germline gives CDR1 MNHNS, CDR2 SASEGT. This CDR3 has 12 amino acids. CDR3 in amino acids: CASLDGDYEQYF. CDR3 DNA: TGTGCCAGCTTGGATGGAGACTACGAGCAGTACTTC.

The chain uses TRBV11-2 and TRBJ2-1; 14 bases line up with TRBD2. The J segment lost 8 bases and the V segment lost 10 bases, leaving 7 bases of the junction unmatched. Germline values: CDR1 SGHAT, CDR2 FQNNGV. The CDR3 sequence is 14 residues long. The CDR3 here is CATTTSGRAYEQFF. The CDR3, as DNA: TGTGCCACCACGACTAGCGGGAGGGCATATGAGCAGTTCTTC.

This clonotype was counted at least ten times. The rearrangement links TRBV27 to TRBJ2-3; possible D gene TRBD2, 6 bases. Germline CDR1 reads MNHEY; CDR2 reads SMNVEV (reference sequence). Trimming removed 5 bases from V and 6 bases from J, with 12 bases in between. This CDR3 contains 13 residues. The CDR3 spells CASSPSAVDTQYF. The CDR3 nucleotides are TGTGCCAGCAGTCCTAGCGCGGTGGATACGCAGTATTTT.

This clonotype was detected many times. The J gene is TRBJ1-2, the V gene TRBV10-3; D is ambiguous. The CDR3 covers 12 residues. Looked up from germline, CDR1 is ENHRY and CDR2 is SYGVKD. V was clipped by 3 bases and J by 5 bases, with 7 bases between them. The CDR3 region is CAISESAYGYTF. As DNA, the CDR3 is TGTGCCATCAGTGAAAGCGCTTATGGCTACACCTTC.

The chain has TRBV6-2 or TRBV6-3 and TRBJ1-2, with D possibly being TRBD1 (6 bases). This CDR3 region has 15 residues. V was cut by 2 bases and J by 3 bases, with 13 bases left in between. Germline CDR1 reads MNHEY; CDR2 reads SVGEGT. The CDR3 protein is CASSYLGRGDYGYTF. The CDR3 bases are TGTGCCAGCAGTTACCTGGGCAGGGGAGACTATGGCTACACCTTC.

This clonotype came up a few times. The V and J genes are TRBV7-2 and TRBJ1-4; D may be TRBD1 (5 bases). Trimming took 3 bases from V and 5 from J, leaving 13 bases between them. CDR1 SGHTA and CDR2 FQGNSA come from the germline V gene. The CDR3 contains 15 residues. The CDR3 coding sequence is TGTGCCAGCAGCTTTTCCGGGACTCCGAATGAAAAACTGTTTTTT. Amino acid sequence: CASSFSGTPNEKLFF.

Many counts were recorded for this clonotype. The chain employs TRBV5-4 and TRBJ2-7, with 14 bases lining up with TRBD2. The germline CDR1 and CDR2 sequences are SGHNT and YYREEE (reference sequence). The ends lost 0 bases at V and 2 bases at J; junction bases unmatched: 7. This CDR3 spans 18 amino acids. The CDR3 DNA sequence: TGTGCCAGCAGCTTGGGCGGACTAGCGGGAGGTCCCCCCTACGAGCAGTACTTC. Translated, it gives CASSLGGLAGGPPYEQYF. Full variable domain (missing parts from reference TRBV5-4 and TRBJ2-7): ETGVTQSPTHLIKTRGQQVTLRCSSQSGHNTVSWYQQALGQGPQFIFQYYREEENGRGNFPPRFSGLQFPNYSSELNVNALELDDSALYLCASSLGGLAGGPPYEQYFGPGTRLTVT.

There are many counts of this clonotype. The gene calls are TRBV6-1 and TRBJ1-1; D possibly corresponds to TRBD1 (5 bases). The CDR3 is made up of 14 amino acids. Germline CDR1 MNHNS, CDR2 SASEGT. V was pared by 7 bases and J by 3 bases, with 15 bases between. In DNA, the CDR3 is TGTGCCAGCAAAGGCCAGGGTAGAGACACTGAAGCTTTCTTT. Its protein product is CASKGQGRDTEAFF.

This clonotype appeared a few times. The chain carries TRBV28 and TRBJ1-1; 8 nucleotides agree with TRBD1. CDR1 and CDR2 from the germline V gene are MDHEN and SYDVKM. Trimming took 4 bases from V and 5 from J; bases not matched to a gene: 6. This CDR3 spans 14 amino acids. The CDR3 sequence: CASSSPYRGTEAFF. The CDR3 DNA follows: TGTGCCAGCAGTTCCCCTTACAGGGGGACTGAAGCTTTCTTT.

This clonotype has more than one count but fewer than ten. The chain recombines TRBV7-8 with TRBJ1-4, with 8 bases aligning to TRBD1. The CDR3 totals 17 residues. Germline CDR1 reads SGHVS; CDR2 reads FQNEAQ. V lost 4 bases and J lost 5; bases outside the gene matches: 12. The CDR3 DNA is TGTGCCAGCAGCTACCAAAGACTTCGACAGGGGAATGAAAAACTGTTTTTT. It yields the protein CASSYQRLRQGNEKLFF. Full variable domain (missing parts from reference TRBV7-8 and TRBJ1-4): GAGVSQSPRYKVAKRGQDVALRCDPISGHVSLFWYQQALGQGPEFLTYFQNEAQLDKSGLPSDRFFAERPEGSVSTLKIQRTQQEDSAVYLCASSYQRLRQGNEKLFFGSGTQLSVL.

The V call is TRBV7-9, the J call TRBJ2-4, with 7 bases fitting TRBD1. CDR3 length equals 16 residues. After removal of 7 bases from V and 1 base from J, the junction contained 10 bases not matched to a gene. CDR1 is SEHNR, CDR2 FQNEAQ, per germline (reference sequence). The CDR3 DNA reads as TGTGCCAGCACCCTGACAGGGAGTGCGGCCAAAAACATTCAGTACTTC. It specifies CASTLTGSAAKNIQYF.

The chain uses TRBV5-4 and TRBJ1-3; D unresolved. V lost 4 bases and J lost 6, with 5 bases in between. Per germline, CDR1 SGHNT and CDR2 YYREEE (reference sequence). The CDR3 runs to 11 residues. The CDR3 here is CASSHENTIYF. In nucleotides, the CDR3 is TGTGCCAGCAGCCATGAAAACACCATATATTTT.

This clonotype was recorded at least ten times. The chain couples TRBV29-1 to TRBJ1-1; no clear D. The CDR3 is made up of 11 amino acids. V lost 7 bases to trimming and J lost 6 bases, with 12 bases between them. From germline, CDR1 is SQVTM and CDR2 ANQGSEA. This CDR3 is CSAERRAEAFF. CDR3 sequence (DNA): TGCAGCGCCGAGCGTAGGGCTGAAGCTTTCTTT.

This clonotype has a count of ten or more. The V and J genes are TRBV27 and TRBJ2-5; 7 nucleotides align to TRBD1. J lost 4 bases, V lost 5 bases, and 1 base had no gene match. The CDR3 has 12 amino acids. Germline V gene sequence: CDR1 MNHEY, CDR2 SMNVEV (reference sequence). Here the CDR3 DNA reads TGTGCCAGCAGTAACAGGGGAGAGACCCAGTACTTC. Encoded protein: CASSNRGETQYF.

This clonotype occurred many times. The chain couples TRBV28 to TRBJ2-7, with D possibly being TRBD2 (6 bases). Germline V gene sequence: CDR1 MDHEN, CDR2 SYDVKM. Deletions cut 5 bases from V and 0 bases from J, with 8 bases between. The CDR3 is made up of 13 amino acids. In DNA, the CDR3 is TGTGCCAGCAGTACGACTAGCTCCTACGAGCAGTACTTC. Its protein is CASSTTSSYEQYF.

In this sample, this clonotype turned up many times. V gene TRBV2 combines with J gene TRBJ1-5, with 8 bases identical to TRBD1. V gave up 4 bases and J gave up 2 bases; unmatched junction bases: 1. The CDR3 has 14 residues. In germline, CDR1 is SNHLY, CDR2 FYNNEI. In DNA, the CDR3 is TGTGCCAGCAGTGCGGACAGGGGCAATCAGCCCCAGCATTTT. Its protein product is CASSADRGNQPQHF.

This clonotype was counted a few times. V and J are TRBV7-9 and TRBJ1-3; D gene unclear. The CDR3 totals 16 residues. The V gene's germline CDR1 is SEHNR and CDR2 FQNEAQ (reference sequence). The V end was cut by 2 bases, the J end by 4 bases, with 15 bases between. This chain's CDR3 is CASSLSLRQSGNTIYF. CDR3 in DNA: TGTGCCAGCAGCTTATCTCTCCGGCAGTCCGGAAACACCATATATTTT.

This clonotype was seen ten or more times. CDR3 coding DNA: TGTGCCAGCAGCTTAGCTCCGGCTAACTATGGCTACACCTTC. Its protein is CASSLAPANYGYTF. This sequence joins TRBV7-9 and TRBJ1-2; no clear D. Germline values: CDR1 SEHNR, CDR2 FQNEAQ (reference sequence). The CDR3 covers 14 residues. V was clipped by 0 bases and J by 0 bases, with 5 bases between them.

The chain couples TRBV5-1 to TRBJ2-3; D is perhaps TRBD2 (6 bases). Germline loops: CDR1 SGHRS, CDR2 YFSETQ. V was shortened by 2 bases and J by 5 bases, with 21 bases between the two germline ends. The CDR3 covers 17 residues. The CDR3 nucleotides are TGCGCCAGCAGCTTAAATGGAGGGGCGGAGGTGGGAGATACGCAGTATTTT. Amino acids: CASSLNGGAEVGDTQYF.

This clonotype was seen at least ten times. V gene TRBV6-5 combines with J gene TRBJ2-3; D ambiguous. This CDR3 contains 17 residues. CDR1 and CDR2 from the germline V gene are MNHEY and SVGAGI. With 3 bases removed from V and 0 bases from J, the gap between germline ends came to 16 bases. CDR3 DNA sequence: TGTGCCAGCAGTTATCCCCTGGGCAGCCCTAGCACAGATACGCAGTATTTT. This encodes CASSYPLGSPSTDTQYF.